The 10 T cell receptor beta chains given below trace back to one sample, sequenced in a study of T cells in Graves' hyperthyroidism and ophthalmopathy. The source material, RNA transcripts, was used to amplify TCR beta CDR3 regions. TCR CDR3 underwent first-round RT-PCR with the HTBI primer set. A single record per CDR3 protein comes from TCRdb applying MiXCR to the multiplex PCR reads. The data show around 760,000 distinct CDR3 sequences, 35% seen once. Sequenced material: blood. The receptor set was obtained from a woman in her forties with Graves' hyperthyroidism.

This clonotype turned up a few times. This rearrangement joins TRBV5-1 to TRBJ1-4, with D possibly TRBD1 on 5 matching bases. Germline CDR1 SGHRS, CDR2 YFSETQ. Trimming left V 0 bases short and J 7 bases short, with 10 bases between. CDR3 length: 14 amino acids. The CDR3 spells CASSLGGRLEKLFF. The CDR3 DNA reads TGCGCCAGCAGCTTGGGGGGGAGGCTTGAAAAACTGTTTTTT.

This chain joins TRBV6-5 and TRBJ2-7; 11 bases fit TRBD1. Germline values: CDR1 MNHEY, CDR2 SVGAGI. The trim removed 2 bases at V and 2 bases at J, leaving 8 bases unmatched. CDR3 size: 17 residues. The CDR3 loop is CASSYRTGGVNPYEQYF. CDR3 in DNA: TGTGCCAGCAGTTACCGGACAGGGGGCGTAAATCCCTACGAGCAGTACTTC.

This clonotype turned up a few times. The chain combines TRBV20-1 with TRBJ1-3, with a weak D call TRBD1 (6 bases). Germline V gives CDR1 DFQATT, CDR2 SNEGSKA (reference sequence). V was pared by 2 bases and J by 0 bases, with 8 bases between. The CDR3 totals 14 residues. CDR3 in amino acids: CSARTGHSGNTIYF. CDR3 bases: TGCAGTGCTAGAACAGGGCACTCTGGAAACACCATATATTTT.

This clonotype was observed a handful of times. The chain recombines TRBV6-6 with TRBJ2-2; TRBD2 might be the D (6 bases). The germline V gene has CDR1 MNHNY and CDR2 SVGAGI (reference sequence). The germline V and J ends were trimmed by 2 bases and 7 bases, with 11 bases remaining between them. The CDR3 runs 14 residues. This CDR3 reads CASSYGAGHGELFF. The CDR3 DNA is TGTGCCAGCAGTTACGGGGCGGGGCACGGGGAGCTGTTTTTT.

This clonotype appeared a few times. V usage is TRBV12-3 or TRBV12-4 and J usage is TRBJ2-7; D may correspond to TRBD1 or TRBD2 (6 bases each). V lost 7 bases to trimming and J lost 3 bases, with 19 bases between them. The CDR3 length is 15 residues. CDR3 sequence reads: CASTAEQGGLYEQYF. The CDR3 DNA sequence: TGTGCCAGCACCGCCGAACAGGGAGGTCTCTACGAGCAGTACTTC.

This clonotype was seen repeatedly, ten times or more. J is TRBJ1-3 and V is TRBV20-1; D unresolved. This CDR3 spans 14 amino acids. Deletions cut 6 bases from V and 2 bases from J, with 14 bases between. CDR1 and CDR2 from the germline V gene are DFQATT and SNEGSKA (reference sequence). This CDR3 reads CSAYKEGPGNTIYF. In DNA, the CDR3 is TGCAGTGCCTACAAGGAGGGCCCTGGAAACACCATATATTTT.

This chain links TRBV28 with TRBJ2-7, with a weak D call TRBD1 (6 bases). Trimming pared 3 bases from V and 0 bases from J, leaving 9 bases between. The CDR3 contains 14 residues. Per germline, CDR1 MDHEN and CDR2 SYDVKM. CDR3 bases: TGTGCCAGCAGTTTTACAGGGCTCTCCTACGAGCAGTACTTC. It yields the protein CASSFTGLSYEQYF.

The rearrangement links TRBV10-1 to TRBJ2-7; D is unclear. From germline, CDR1 is WNHNN and CDR2 SYGVQD (reference sequence). The germline V and J ends were trimmed by 11 bases and 1 base, with 6 bases remaining between them. This CDR3 is built from 10 residues. CDR3 DNA sequence: TGCGCCGACGCGTCCTACGAGCAGTACTTC. Amino acid sequence: CADASYEQYF.

The chain is built from TRBV6-1 and TRBJ2-5, with D perhaps TRBD1 (6 bases). V lost 6 bases and J lost 5, with 19 bases in between. The CDR3 is 15 amino acids. CDR1 is MNHNS, CDR2 SASEGT, per germline. CDR3 loop: CASSLSPGVGETQYF. CDR3 DNA sequence: TGTGCCAGCAGCTTGTCCCCAGGGGTAGGGGAGACCCAGTACTTC.

In the case of this clonotype: The junction departs from germline at one end; a sequencing error may be responsible. CDR3 protein: CASSQVAGADYGYTF. As DNA, the CDR3 is TGCGCCAGCAGCCAAGTTGCGGGCGCGGACTATGGCTATACCTTC. The V call is TRBV6-6, the J call TRBJ1-2; D unresolved. Germline V gene lookup returns CDR1 MNHNY and CDR2 SVGAGI (reference sequence). The CDR3 is made up of 15 amino acids.